Below, 15 T cell receptor beta chains from the same sample are listed, as sequenced in a study of response to subunit inactivated influenza vaccine. TCRdb re-called the RT-PCR reads with MiXCR, one entry per CDR3 protein. The sample holds 650,000 to 800,000 distinct CDR3 sequences, about 15% seen once. The sequencing used PBMCs from blood, collected less than 15 days before vaccination. The source is a man aged 50 to 60 who received an inactivated influenza vaccine.

Turning to this clonotype: An end of the junction differs from the germline gene, which may be a read error. The chain carries TRBV5-6 and TRBJ2-7, with unresolved D. Germline CDR1 reads SGHDT; CDR2 reads YYEEEE. The length of the CDR3 is 12 residues. The CDR3 DNA reads as TGTGCCAGCAGCTTCCGCGGTAGACCTGAATCCTTC. It yields the protein CASSFRGRPESF.

This clonotype was observed many times. The gene calls are TRBV7-8 and TRBJ2-1; 16 nucleotides agree with TRBD2. J gave up 8 bases and V 1 base, and 2 bases lay outside the gene matches. The V gene's germline CDR1 is SGHVS and CDR2 FQNEAQ. There are 16 residues in the CDR3. The CDR3 region has the DNA TGTGCCAGCAGCTTAGGGGGACTAGCGGGAGGGTATGAGCAGTTCTTC. This codes for CASSLGGLAGGYEQFF.

The rearrangement links TRBV4-3 to TRBJ2-1, with 11 bases identical to TRBD2. With V trimmed by 0 bases and J by 4 bases, 8 bases remained unmatched. CDR1 is LGHNA and CDR2 is YSLEER in the germline V gene. The CDR3 sequence is 18 residues long. DNA for the CDR3: TGCGCCAGCAGCCAAGATCCTACTGGGACTAGCGGTTACAATGAGCAGTTCTTC. Translation gives CASSQDPTGTSGYNEQFF.

This clonotype came up a few times. V and J are TRBV2 and TRBJ2-5; 10 bases line up with TRBD2. V lost 2 bases to trimming and J lost 3 bases; unmatched junction nucleotides: 9. Looked up from germline, CDR1 is SNHLY and CDR2 is FYNNEI. The CDR3 is 17 residues long. The CDR3 is CASSESGGLAFKETQYF. The CDR3 DNA follows: TGTGCCAGCAGTGAATCTGGGGGACTAGCGTTCAAAGAGACCCAGTACTTC.

This clonotype has only a few counts. The chain uses TRBV5-1 and TRBJ2-1; TRBD1 matches at 7 bases. The J segment lost 6 bases and the V segment lost 0 bases, leaving 6 bases of the junction unmatched. The CDR3 totals 15 residues. From germline, CDR1 is SGHRS and CDR2 YFSETQ. The CDR3 sequence: CASSLGTGSFNEQFF. The CDR3 nucleotides read TGCGCCAGCAGCTTGGGGACAGGCAGTTTCAATGAGCAGTTCTTC.

This clonotype was seen repeatedly, ten times or more. J is TRBJ2-7 and V is TRBV5-1; D is possibly TRBD1 (6 bases). V was shortened by 4 bases and J by 0 bases, with 17 bases between the two germline ends. This CDR3 is 16 amino acids long. CDR1 and CDR2 from the germline V gene are SGHRS and YFSETQ. The CDR3 DNA follows: TGCGCCAGCAGCCATACATACCGGGACACCTCCTACGAGCAGTACTTC. It translates to CASSHTYRDTSYEQYF.

The chain uses TRBV7-2 and TRBJ2-3; tentatively, D is TRBD2 (6 bases). The germline V gene encodes CDR1 SGHTA and CDR2 FQGNSA. The CDR3 has 17 residues. Trimming removed 4 bases at V and 3 bases at J, with 20 bases between. The CDR3 sequence is CASSSGVGGVVTDTQYF. The CDR3 coding sequence is TGTGCCAGCAGCTCCGGTGTGGGCGGGGTAGTAACAGATACGCAGTATTTT. Full variable domain (remainder filled in from reference TRBV7-2 and TRBJ2-3): GAGVSQSPSNKVTEKGKDVELRCDPISGHTALYWYRQSLGQGLEFLIYFQGNSAPDKSGLPSDRFSAERTGGSVSTLTIQRTQQEDSAVYLCASSSGVGGVVTDTQYFGPGTRLTVL.

This clonotype was counted only a few times. The J gene is TRBJ1-1, the V gene TRBV29-1; D is possibly TRBD1 (6 bases). From germline, CDR1 is SQVTM and CDR2 ANQGSEA. V lost 3 bases to trimming and J lost 5 bases, with 13 bases between them. CDR3 length: 13 amino acids. This chain's CDR3 is CSVDPRGGTEAFF. The CDR3 DNA is TGCAGCGTTGACCCCAGGGGAGGGACTGAAGCTTTCTTT.

The rearrangement links TRBV29-1 to TRBJ2-5; the match to TRBD1 covers 10 bases. This CDR3 spans 13 amino acids. Germline trimming cut 6 bases from V and 4 bases from J; bases unmatched to any gene: 5. CDR1 is SQVTM, CDR2 ANQGSEA, per germline. The CDR3, as DNA: TGCAGCGTCAGACAGGGGGCCGCAGAGACCCAGTACTTC. It specifies CSVRQGAAETQYF. The full variable domain, completed using reference TRBV29-1 and TRBJ2-5, is SAVISQKPSRDICQRGTSLTIQCQVDSQVTMMFWYRQQPGQSLTLIATANQGSEATYESGFVIDKFPISRPNLTFSTLTVSNMSPEDSSIYLCSVRQGAAETQYFGPGTRLLVL.

This clonotype showed up just a few times. V gene TRBV9 combines with J gene TRBJ2-6; 8 positions match TRBD1. The CDR3 length is 20 residues. Trimming at V came to 3 bases and at J to 0 bases, leaving 14 bases not matched to a gene. From germline, CDR1 is SGDLS and CDR2 YYNGEE. The CDR3 nucleotides are TGTGCCAGCAGCGGGGAGGACAGGGTGTTGACCCACTCTGGGGCCAACGTCCTGACTTTC. Encoded protein: CASSGEDRVLTHSGANVLTF.

This clonotype came up once. The chain has TRBV20-1 and TRBJ2-1; TRBD2 matches 12 bases. Unmatched junction bases numbered 12, after V lost 2 bases and J lost 1 base. The CDR3 has 19 residues. Germline CDR1 DFQATT, CDR2 SNEGSKA (reference sequence). CDR3 nucleotide sequence: TGCAGTGCTAGAAGGGGAGGGCTAGCGGGAGGGCCGTCCTACAATGAGCAGTTCTTC. It specifies CSARRGGLAGGPSYNEQFF.

The chain joins TRBV9 to TRBJ2-1; D ambiguous. CDR1 and CDR2 (germline): SGDLS, YYNGEE. V lost 3 bases and J lost 8, with 9 bases in between. The CDR3 runs to 12 residues. CDR3 sequence (DNA): TGTGCCAGCAGCGCGACCCGGTATGAGCAGTTCTTC. Translated, it gives CASSATRYEQFF.

The chain carries TRBV7-8 and TRBJ2-7; 10 bases agree with TRBD1. Germline trimming cut 3 bases from V and 4 bases from J; bases unmatched to any gene: 9. Per the germline V gene, CDR1 is SGHVS and CDR2 is FQNEAQ. The CDR3 has 16 amino acids. The DNA of the CDR3 is TGTGCCAGCAGCTTCGTAGTGGGACAGGGGACGTACGAGCAGTACTTC. This sequence encodes CASSFVVGQGTYEQYF.

The J gene is TRBJ1-1, the V gene TRBV12-3 or TRBV12-4; D is unresolved. V was clipped by 6 bases and J by 0 bases, with 11 bases between them. CDR3 size: 14 residues. The CDR3 is CASRVGYMNTEAFF. The CDR3, as DNA: TGTGCCAGCAGGGTCGGGTACATGAACACTGAAGCTTTCTTT.

This clonotype came up a few times. This sequence joins TRBV7-2 and TRBJ1-6; perhaps TRBD1 as D (6 bases). There are 12 residues in the CDR3. V lost 4 bases and J 14 bases, leaving 12 bases between the germline ends. From germline, CDR1 is SGHTA and CDR2 FQGNSA. CDR3 sequence: CASSYTGRALHF. In DNA, the CDR3 is TGTGCCAGCAGCTATACAGGGAGGGCCCTCCACTTT.